The 17 T cell receptor beta chains in this list originate from one sample, sequenced in a study of draining lymph node invasion in breast cancer. Cells sorted as CD4+ CD45RA- CD25high were taken as memory regulatory T cells. Via MiXCR, TCRdb re-called the bulk RNA-seq reads, giving one row per CDR3 protein. Among about 2,600 distinct CDR3 sequences listed, 55% to 65% were seen once. Source material: sorted memory Tregs from a lymph node. The receptors derive from a female donor with luminal breast cancer.

The V and J genes are TRBV20-1 and TRBJ1-5; D is perhaps TRBD1 (5 bases). Between the trimmed V and J ends, which lost 3 bases and 3 bases, there was a span of 9 bases. This CDR3 comprises 13 residues. Germline loops: CDR1 DFQATT, CDR2 SNEGSKA (reference sequence). CDR3 sequence reads: CSASGAVNQPQHF. In DNA, the CDR3 is TGCAGTGCTAGCGGGGCAGTCAATCAGCCCCAGCATTTT.

The rearrangement links TRBV7-4 to TRBJ2-3; D is unclear. From germline, CDR1 is SGHVT and CDR2 SQSDAQ. Trimming cost V 1 base and J 3 bases, with 20 bases left between them. CDR3 length: 18 amino acids. The CDR3 sequence is CASSLEKGTPKYTDTQYF. The CDR3, as DNA: TGTGCCAGCAGCTTAGAAAAAGGCACACCGAAGTATACAGATACGCAGTATTTT.

This clonotype was observed a handful of times. The chain joins TRBV5-1 to TRBJ1-2, with D unclear. The germline gives CDR1 SGHRS, CDR2 YFSETQ. V dropped 0 bases and J dropped 7 bases, with 10 bases sitting between them. This CDR3 region has 13 residues. The CDR3 nucleotides read TGCGCCAGCAGCTTGGAGGCAGATGCTGGCTACACCTTC. Protein: CASSLEADAGYTF.

This chain uses TRBV5-4 with TRBJ2-3, with D unresolved. Trimming removed 3 bases from V and 0 bases from J, with 11 bases in between. The germline gives CDR1 SGHNT, CDR2 YYREEE (reference sequence). This CDR3 comprises 15 residues. The CDR3 reads CASSSGPSSTDTQYF. In DNA form, the CDR3 reads TGTGCCAGCAGCTCGGGCCCTTCTAGCACAGATACGCAGTATTTT.

The V gene is TRBV5-1, the J gene TRBJ2-1; D is perhaps TRBD1 (6 bases). The V gene lost 4 bases and the J gene lost 7 bases, with 12 bases spanning the gap. CDR3 length equals 13 residues. Germline V gene sequence: CDR1 SGHRS, CDR2 YFSETQ. CDR3 DNA sequence: TGCGCCAGCAGCATAGAACAGGGTAATGAGCAGTTCTTC. Its translation is CASSIEQGNEQFF.

This clonotype showed up just once. The rearrangement joins TRBV12-3 or TRBV12-4 to TRBJ2-1; D ambiguous. Trimming took off 1 base at V and 1 base at J, with 11 bases between the two ends. The CDR3 runs 16 residues. CDR3 sequence reads: CASSLGQERSYNEQFF. CDR3 DNA sequence: TGTGCCAGCAGTTTAGGGCAGGAAAGATCCTACAATGAGCAGTTCTTC.

The gene calls are TRBV5-4 and TRBJ1-2; D possibly corresponds to TRBD1 (5 bases). CDR3 length equals 15 residues. V was pared by 0 bases and J by 0 bases, with 9 bases between. Germline V gene data show CDR1 as SGHNT and CDR2 as YYREEE (reference sequence). CDR3 DNA sequence: TGTGCCAGCAGCTTGGACAGGCCTACTAACTATGGCTACACCTTC. Amino acids: CASSLDRPTNYGYTF.

The gene calls are TRBV29-1 and TRBJ2-3, with D possibly being TRBD1 (6 bases). Trimming pared 8 bases from V and 3 bases from J, leaving 15 bases between. The CDR3 runs 13 residues. The germline V gene has CDR1 SQVTM and CDR2 ANQGSEA. CDR3 sequence (DNA): TGCAGCTTAACGAAGACAGGTACAGATACGCAGTATTTT. Its protein is CSLTKTGTDTQYF.

V gene TRBV27 combines with J gene TRBJ1-6; no clear D gene. From germline, CDR1 is MNHEY and CDR2 SMNVEV (reference sequence). This CDR3 region has 14 residues. V was pared by 3 bases and J by 8 bases, with 11 bases between. The CDR3 DNA follows: TGTGCCAGCAGTTTCTCACTGACCCATTCACCCCTCCACTTT. It translates to CASSFSLTHSPLHF.

This clonotype has just a few counts. The chain couples TRBV19 to TRBJ2-1, with TRBD2 matching over 13 bases. Germline CDR1 reads LNHDA; CDR2 reads SQIVND (reference sequence). J gave up 5 bases and V 5 bases, and 18 bases lay outside the gene matches. This CDR3 has 20 amino acids. CDR3: CASSPKALLLAGGPDNEQFF. CDR3 in DNA: TGTGCCAGTAGTCCAAAGGCCCTATTACTAGCGGGGGGGCCCGACAATGAGCAGTTCTTC.

The chain combines TRBV24-1 with TRBJ2-1, with D unresolved. The CDR3 sequence is 13 residues long. Trimming left V 0 bases short and J 9 bases short, with 8 bases between. The germline V gene encodes CDR1 KGHDR and CDR2 SFDVKD. The CDR3 region is CATSDLLSGEQFF. CDR3 nucleotide sequence: TGTGCCACCAGTGATTTGCTGTCCGGTGAGCAGTTCTTC.

In DNA, the CDR3 is TGTGCCAGCAGCCTCGACAGGAATCAGCCCCAGCATTTT. It is translated as CASSLDRNQPQHF. The V and J genes are TRBV12-3 or TRBV12-4 and TRBJ1-5, with D possibly TRBD1 on 6 matching bases. V was shortened by 6 bases and J by 4 bases, with 10 bases between the two germline ends. The CDR3 sequence is 13 residues long.

The table lists this clonotype with a few counts. The chain recombines TRBV27 with TRBJ1-1, with D possibly matching TRBD1 (5 bases). The V end was cut by 3 bases, the J end by 7 bases, with 15 bases between. CDR3 length equals 14 residues. Germline V lookup: CDR1 MNHEY, CDR2 SMNVEV (reference sequence). The CDR3 nucleotides read TGTGCCAGCAGTTTTTCGGCAGGGCAGGGTGAAGCTTTCTTT. Residues: CASSFSAGQGEAFF.

The gene calls are TRBV5-4 and TRBJ2-5, with 10 bases that match TRBD2. The CDR3 is 16 amino acids. From germline, CDR1 is SGHNT and CDR2 YYREEE (reference sequence). V shed 0 bases, J shed 5 bases, and the junction held 7 bases outside the gene matches. The CDR3 sequence: CASSLDLAGARETQYF. DNA for the CDR3: TGTGCCAGCAGCTTGGATCTAGCGGGGGCCAGGGAGACCCAGTACTTC.

This clonotype has just a few counts. V usage is TRBV5-1 and J usage is TRBJ1-5; D is unclear. The CDR3 loop spans 13 amino acids. CDR1 is SGHRS and CDR2 is YFSETQ in the germline V gene. Trimming left V 0 bases short and J 4 bases short, with 5 bases between. The CDR3 DNA reads as TGCGCCAGCAGCTTGGCCGTGAATCAGCCCCAGCATTTT. It specifies CASSLAVNQPQHF.

This clonotype has a handful of counts. The J gene is TRBJ1-6, the V gene TRBV30; D call uncertain. Trimming cost V 1 base and J 8 bases, with 9 bases left between them. This CDR3 region has 13 residues. In germline, CDR1 is GTSNPN, CDR2 SVGIG (reference sequence). CDR3 loop: CAWSAEGDSPLHF. CDR3 nucleotides: TGTGCCTGGAGTGCCGAGGGCGATTCACCCCTCCACTTT. The full variable domain, rest sourced from reference TRBV30 and TRBJ1-6, is SQTIHQWPATLVQPVGSPLSLECTVEGTSNPNLYWYRQAAGRGLQLLFYSVGIGQISSEVPQNLSASRPQDRQFILSSKKLLLSDSGFYLCAWSAEGDSPLHFGNGTRLTVT.

V usage is TRBV6-2 or TRBV6-3 and J usage is TRBJ1-5; D remains unclear. Deletions cut 2 bases from V and 1 base from J, with 3 bases between. Germline CDR1 MNHEY, CDR2 SVGEGT. The CDR3 covers 13 residues. The CDR3 here is CASSYESNQPQHF. DNA for the CDR3: TGTGCCAGCAGTTACGAGAGCAATCAGCCCCAGCATTTT.